One sample yielded the 30 T cell receptor beta chains listed below, sequenced in a study of T cell changes during pregnancy in multiple sclerosis. Clones were sequenced by immunoSEQ multiplex PCR, and TCRdb holds only the in-frame ones, with some missing. This table has under 130,000 clones, about 89% appearing once. The sample consisted of peripheral blood, taken after pregnancy. These TCRs come from a female donor with multiple sclerosis, enrolled in a pregnancy study.

CDR3 protein: CASSLGQANYEQYF. CDR3 in DNA: TGTGCCAGCAGCTTAGGACAGGCAAACTACGAGCAGTACTTC. The chain employs TRBV7-2 and TRBJ2-7, with a tentative D call TRBD1 (6 bases). The germline gives CDR1 SGHTA, CDR2 FQGNSA. The V gene lost 1 base and the J gene lost 3 bases, with 10 bases spanning the gap. The CDR3 sequence is 14 residues long.

J is TRBJ2-7 and V is TRBV6-1, with 10 bases that match TRBD1. Germline trimming cut 6 bases from V and 4 bases from J; bases unmatched to any gene: 3. The V gene's germline CDR1 is MNHNS and CDR2 SASEGT. The CDR3 has 13 amino acids. As DNA, the CDR3 is TGTGCCAGCAGGACAGGGGGCGGATACGAGCAGTACTTC. Translating it yields CASRTGGGYEQYF.

This sequence joins TRBV21-1 and TRBJ2-3; TRBD2, as called in the table, went unchecked against the DNA. TRBV21-1 is noted as a pseudogene. CDR3 size: 18 residues. The CDR3 DNA reads as TGTGCCAGCAGCGCAAAATCCAGGGAGCGGGGGCTCACAGATACGCAGTATTTT. Its translation: CASSAKSRERGLTDTQYF.

The V call is TRBV5-8, the J call TRBJ1-5; D is uncertain. Trimming took 0 bases from V and 7 from J, leaving 14 bases between them. Germline lookup yields CDR1 SGHTS and CDR2 YDEGEE. This CDR3 is 15 amino acids long. The CDR3 DNA is TGTGCCAGCAGCTTGGTTCGTCGGTCCTACCAGCCCCAGCATTTT. It specifies CASSLVRRSYQPQHF.

The chain's CDR3 is CASSQQDSYEQYF. CDR3 DNA: TGCGCCAGCAGCCAACAGGACAGCTACGAGCAGTACTTC. The chain recombines TRBV4-1 with TRBJ2-7, with D perhaps matching TRBD1 (6 bases). V shed 2 bases and J shed 3 bases, with 8 bases lying between them. Germline CDR1 is MGHRA and CDR2 is YSYEKL. This CDR3 has 13 amino acids.

The J gene is TRBJ1-5, the V gene TRBV6-6; 7 bases map to TRBD1. CDR1 and CDR2 (germline): MNHNY, SVGAGI (reference sequence). With 8 bases clipped from V and 0 bases from J, the junction kept 1 base outside the gene matches. The CDR3 spans 13 residues. The CDR3, as DNA: TGTGCCAGCCAGGGGGGTAGCAATCAGCCCCAGCATTTT. Translated, it gives CASQGGSNQPQHF.

The V call is TRBV6-5, the J call TRBJ1-1; D is uncertain. Germline V lookup: CDR1 MNHEY, CDR2 SVGAGI. CDR3 size: 15 residues. Between the trimmed V and J ends, which lost 6 bases and 3 bases, there was a span of 17 bases. The CDR3 coding sequence is TGTGCCAGCAGCCCATCCGCGGGCGAAGACACTGAAGCTTTCTTT. It translates to CASSPSAGEDTEAFF.

The chain has TRBV29-1 and TRBJ2-5; maybe TRBD1 (6 bases). Trimming removed 5 bases from V and 0 bases from J, with 22 bases in between. This CDR3 region has 17 residues. Germline CDR1 reads SQVTM; CDR2 reads ANQGSEA. CDR3 sequence: CSVLWADRFEYQETQYF. Here the CDR3 DNA reads TGCAGCGTTCTTTGGGCCGACAGGTTTGAGTACCAAGAGACCCAGTACTTC.

The rearrangement uses TRBV6-4 and TRBJ2-7; TRBD1 aligns across 8 bases. The CDR3 spans 12 residues. CDR1 and CDR2 from the germline V gene are MRHNA and SNTAGT. The V gene end was trimmed by 8 bases and the J gene end by 6 bases; junction bases not matched to a gene: 6. CDR3 sequence: CASSEQGGEQYF. The CDR3 nucleotides are TGTGCCAGCTCAGAACAGGGGGGCGAGCAGTACTTC.

V gene TRBV30 combines with J gene TRBJ1-5; D unresolved. CDR1 GTSNPN and CDR2 SVGIG come from the germline V gene (reference sequence). The V gene lost 2 bases and the J gene lost 5 bases, with 13 bases spanning the gap. CDR3 length equals 14 residues. In DNA form, the CDR3 reads TGTGCCTGGAGTACCGACTCCTTGGATCAGCCCCAGCATTTT. Protein: CAWSTDSLDQPQHF. The full variable domain, with the rest looked up from reference TRBV30 and TRBJ1-5, is SQTIHQWPATLVQPVGSPLSLECTVEGTSNPNLYWYRQAAGRGLQLLFYSVGIGQISSEVPQNLSASRPQDRQFILSSKKLLLSDSGFYLCAWSTDSLDQPQHFGDGTRLSIL.

This clone came up once. The chain uses TRBV5-1 and TRBJ1-5, with unresolved D. Per germline, CDR1 SGHRS and CDR2 YFSETQ. The CDR3 loop spans 13 amino acids. With 2 bases removed from V and 5 bases from J, the gap between germline ends came to 8 bases. CDR3: CASSLVGDQPQHF. DNA for the CDR3: TGCGCCAGCAGCTTAGTCGGGGATCAGCCCCAGCATTTT.

The chain is built from TRBV11-2 and TRBJ2-3; 8 bases line up with TRBD2. V lost 2 bases and J lost 8; bases outside the gene matches: 9. Per the germline V gene, CDR1 is SGHAT and CDR2 is FQNNGV. The CDR3 length is 15 residues. The CDR3 spells CASSLLSGGGGTQYF. CDR3 sequence (DNA): TGTGCCAGCAGCTTACTAAGCGGGGGCGGGGGTACGCAGTATTTT.

This sequence joins TRBV7-9 and TRBJ1-5, with 7 bases aligning to TRBD1. This CDR3 comprises 15 residues. V lost 0 bases, J lost 6 bases, and 5 bases stayed unmatched. CDR1 and CDR2 (germline): SEHNR, FQNEAQ (reference sequence). In nucleotides, the CDR3 is TGTGCCAGCAGCTTAGCGACAGGGCTCGGTCAGCCCCAGCATTTT. This translates into CASSLATGLGQPQHF. The complete variable domain, with remaining parts taken from reference TRBV7-9 and TRBJ1-5, reads DTGVSQNPRHKITKRGQNVTFRCDPISEHNRLYWYRQTLGQGPEFLTYFQNEAQLEKSRLLSDRFSAERPKGSFSTLEIQRTEQGDSAMYLCASSLATGLGQPQHFGDGTRLSIL.

The rearrangement links TRBV19 to TRBJ2-7; 7 bases fit TRBD2. V lost 6 bases and J lost 0; bases outside the gene matches: 14. Germline V gives CDR1 LNHDA, CDR2 SQIVND (reference sequence). CDR3 length equals 17 residues. The CDR3 nucleotides read TGTGCCAGTAGCCTCGGGACCCCCGGGGGGAGCTCCTACGAGCAGTACTTC. Translated: CASSLGTPGGSSYEQYF.

CDR3 DNA sequence: TGTGCCAGCAGTTACGGACAACCGGCGTACACTGAAGCTTTCTTT. This encodes CASSYGQPAYTEAFF. The chain uses TRBV6-5 and TRBJ1-1; weak D call: TRBD1 (5 bases). V shed 2 bases and J shed 3 bases, with 13 bases lying between them. Germline CDR1 MNHEY, CDR2 SVGAGI. The CDR3 has 15 amino acids.

The chain uses TRBV10-1 and TRBJ1-1; no firm D call. The ends were cut back, 3 bases at V and 1 base at J, with 6 bases in the middle. Germline CDR1 and CDR2: WNHNN and SYGVQD (reference sequence). CDR3 length equals 13 residues. This CDR3 reads CASSDSPNTEAFF. For the CDR3, the DNA is TGCGCCAGCAGTGACTCCCCGAACACTGAAGCTTTCTTT.

The chain employs TRBV15 and TRBJ1-2; possibly TRBD1 for D (6 bases). Trimming took off 1 base at V and 7 bases at J, with 16 bases between the two ends. This CDR3 has 15 residues. CDR1 is LNHNV and CDR2 is YYDKDF in the germline V gene (reference sequence). The CDR3 DNA sequence: TGTGCCACCAGCAGAGTTAATTGGGGGCTTCCTGGCTACACCTTC. It encodes CATSRVNWGLPGYTF. Full variable domain (missing parts from reference TRBV15 and TRBJ1-2): DAMVIQNPRYQVTQFGKPVTLSCSQTLNHNVMYWYQQKSSQAPKLLFHYYDKDFNNEADTPDNFQSRRPNTSFCFLDIRSPGLGDTAMYLCATSRVNWGLPGYTFGSGTRLTVV.

The gene calls are TRBV5-1 and TRBJ2-5; 8 nucleotides align to TRBD1. The CDR3 has 15 residues. Per the germline V gene, CDR1 is SGHRS and CDR2 is YFSETQ. Trimming removed 4 bases from V and 5 bases from J; junction bases left unmatched: 10. The DNA of the CDR3 is TGCGCCAGCAGCCAAGGACAGGGAACGTTGGAGACCCAGTACTTC. Its translation: CASSQGQGTLETQYF.

In DNA form, the CDR3 reads TGTGCCAGTAACCCCGCGGCAGGGGATTGGAACACTGAAGCTTTCTTT. Amino acids: CASNPAAGDWNTEAFF. The chain joins TRBV19 to TRBJ1-1, with D perhaps TRBD1 (6 bases). The CDR3 length is 16 residues. Germline CDR1 reads LNHDA; CDR2 reads SQIVND (reference sequence). The V end lost 7 bases, the J end lost 1 base, and 19 bases lay between the germline ends.

The V and J genes are TRBV9 and TRBJ2-3, with D perhaps TRBD2 (6 bases). The germline V and J ends were trimmed by 4 bases and 2 bases, with 17 bases remaining between them. Germline values: CDR1 SGDLS, CDR2 YYNGEE. This CDR3 has 16 amino acids. The CDR3 spells CASSPPSSADTDTQYF. The CDR3 nucleotides are TGTGCCAGCAGCCCTCCTTCTAGCGCCGACACAGATACGCAGTATTTT.

The J gene is TRBJ2-1, the V gene TRBV15; the D gene is possibly TRBD1 (6 bases). CDR1 and CDR2 from the germline V gene are LNHNV and YYDKDF (reference sequence). The CDR3 extends over 15 amino acids. The V end was cut by 2 bases, the J end by 5 bases, with 13 bases between. CDR3 sequence: CATSRSNEGDNEQFF. The CDR3 nucleotides are TGTGCCACCAGCAGATCGAACGAGGGGGACAATGAGCAGTTCTTC.

The gene calls are TRBV15 and TRBJ1-1, with TRBD1 matching over 8 bases. The CDR3 has 14 amino acids. CDR1 LNHNV and CDR2 YYDKDF come from the germline V gene (reference sequence). The J segment lost 12 bases and the V segment lost 4 bases, leaving 13 bases of the junction unmatched. For the CDR3, the DNA is TGTGCCACCAGCAAGATGGGACAGGCTCACAGGCCTTTCTTT. Protein product: CATSKMGQAHRPFF.

The chain combines TRBV6-1 with TRBJ1-1; 8 nucleotides line up with TRBD1. There are 14 residues in the CDR3. The germline V gene has CDR1 MNHNS and CDR2 SASEGT. The junction had 4 bases not matched to a gene; V was cut back by 4 bases and J by 3 bases. The CDR3 DNA reads as TGTGCCAGCAGTGCCGACAGGGGTGACACTGAAGCTTTCTTT. Its translation: CASSADRGDTEAFF.

This clone has just one count. The DNA for the CDR3 is TGTGCCAGCAGCTTCGGAGACTCGGGGAACACCATATATTTT. This sequence encodes CASSFGDSGNTIYF. The chain has TRBV7-8 and TRBJ1-3; D gene uncertain. Germline lookup yields CDR1 SGHVS and CDR2 FQNEAQ. The CDR3 spans 14 residues. Between the trimmed V and J ends, which lost 3 bases and 7 bases, there was a span of 13 bases.

The chain links TRBV5-4 to TRBJ2-6, with TRBD1 matching over 11 bases. Trimming took 7 bases from V and 4 from J; bases not matched to a gene: 4. The CDR3 consists of 15 residues. The germline V gene encodes CDR1 SGHNT and CDR2 YYREEE (reference sequence). The CDR3 DNA is TGTGCCAGCCGGGACAGGGGGTCCGGGGCCAACGTCCTGACTTTC. Translated: CASRDRGSGANVLTF.

The chain recombines TRBV10-3 with TRBJ1-4, with D unresolved. Trimming removed 3 bases at V and 8 bases at J, with 10 bases between. The CDR3 runs to 13 residues. Per germline, CDR1 ENHRY and CDR2 SYGVKD. Here the CDR3 reads CAISDSNREKLFF. CDR3 in DNA: TGTGCCATCAGTGACTCTAACAGAGAAAAACTGTTTTTT.

This chain connects TRBV6-1 to TRBJ1-2, with D hard to call. The ends were cut back, 0 bases at V and 8 bases at J, with 19 bases in the middle. The length of the CDR3 is 16 residues. CDR1 is MNHNS, CDR2 SASEGT, per germline. The CDR3 coding sequence is TGTGCCAGCAGTGAAGCGATTGTGATCTTCGCGCGAGGCTACACCTTC. Protein sequence: CASSEAIVIFARGYTF.

The chain uses TRBV30 and TRBJ1-2, with D possibly matching TRBD1 (6 bases). Looked up from germline, CDR1 is GTSNPN and CDR2 is SVGIG (reference sequence). This CDR3 comprises 12 residues. Trimming shortened V by 4 bases and J by 7 bases, and 13 bases separated the two germline ends. The CDR3 loop reads CAWTWETGGYTF. CDR3 bases: TGTGCCTGGACATGGGAGACAGGTGGCTACACCTTC.

The chain links TRBV19 to TRBJ1-1; possible D gene TRBD1, 5 bases. CDR1 is LNHDA, CDR2 SQIVND, per germline (reference sequence). This CDR3 spans 15 amino acids. The V end lost 7 bases, the J end lost 0 bases, and 15 bases lay between the germline ends. As DNA, the CDR3 is TGTGCCAGTACCACAAAGACGGACATGAACACTGAAGCTTTCTTT. Its protein is CASTTKTDMNTEAFF.

The chain links TRBV13 to TRBJ2-7, with 7 bases fitting TRBD1. The germline CDR1 and CDR2 sequences are PRHDT and FYEKMQ (reference sequence). This CDR3 spans 15 amino acids. J gave up 2 bases and V 5 bases, and 9 bases lay outside the gene matches. As DNA, the CDR3 is TGTGCCAGCAGCCCCACCGGGACAGAGACCTACGAGCAGTACTTC. This sequence encodes CASSPTGTETYEQYF.